The 15 T cell receptor beta chains presented below share a single source sample, sequenced in a study of cytomegalovirus exposure and HLA in healthy donors. 13 Jbeta primers and 60 Vbeta primers were used for the PCR. Profiled with immunoSEQ multiplex PCR; TCRdb holds only in-frame clones, not every one. Of tens of thousands of clones listed, around 78% were seen once; the top ten hold less than 5.5%. Sequences were obtained from PBMCs. Receptors were obtained from a male donor in good health and CMV-seropositive.

The V gene is TRBV6-1, the J gene TRBJ1-5, with D uncertain. Germline values: CDR1 MNHNS, CDR2 SASEGT. V was trimmed by 3 bases and J by 6 bases, leaving 12 bases between them. The CDR3 is 14 amino acids. The CDR3 DNA reads as TGTGCCAGCAGTGACAGGTTCGTGGGTCAGCCCCAGCATTTT. Its translation is CASSDRFVGQPQHF.

This chain connects TRBV5-4 to TRBJ1-2, with D tentatively TRBD1 (6 bases). The germline V and J ends were trimmed by 2 bases and 4 bases, with 9 bases remaining between them. There are 13 residues in the CDR3. The germline gives CDR1 SGHNT, CDR2 YYREEE (reference sequence). In nucleotides, the CDR3 is TGTGCCAGCAGCTTCGGACAGTTCTATGGCTACACCTTC. It codes for CASSFGQFYGYTF.

The chain has TRBV11-2 and TRBJ1-6, with TRBD1 matching 8 bases. Germline CDR1 is SGHAT and CDR2 is FQNNGV. The V and J ends lost 7 bases and 9 bases, in that order; junction bases with no gene match: 8. The CDR3 covers 14 residues. CDR3 sequence: CASMTGTGSSPLHF. For the CDR3, the DNA is TGTGCCAGCATGACCGGGACAGGATCTTCACCCCTCCACTTT. The full variable domain, in which reference TRBV11-2 and TRBJ1-6 provide the parts outside the CDR3, is EAGVAQSPRYKIIEKRQSVAFWCNPISGHATLYWYQQILGQGPKLLIQFQNNGVVDDSQLPKDRFSAERLKGVDSTLKIQPAKLEDSAVYLCASMTGTGSSPLHFGNGTRLTVT.

The chain couples TRBV27 to TRBJ2-7; TRBD1 matches 8 bases. V gave up 3 bases and J gave up 7 bases; unmatched junction bases: 5. CDR1 is MNHEY, CDR2 SMNVEV, per germline (reference sequence). CDR3 length: 13 amino acids. The CDR3 sequence: CASSFLGQGEQYF. CDR3 nucleotide sequence: TGTGCCAGCAGTTTCCTTGGACAGGGTGAGCAGTACTTC.

This chain uses TRBV27 with TRBJ1-4; the D is unclear. Trimming removed 2 bases at V and 12 bases at J, with 16 bases between. CDR1 and CDR2 (germline): MNHEY, SMNVEV (reference sequence). There are 14 residues in the CDR3. CDR3 DNA sequence: TGTGCCAGCAGTTTACTCTCGTATCCGGGAGAACTGTTTTTT. Its protein is CASSLLSYPGELFF.

The chain employs TRBV19 and TRBJ2-7; tentatively, D is TRBD2 (5 bases). The CDR3 totals 13 residues. V lost 1 base and J 6 bases, leaving 10 bases between the germline ends. The germline V gene encodes CDR1 LNHDA and CDR2 SQIVND (reference sequence). The CDR3 nucleotides read TGTGCCAGTAGTATAGCTTGGGGAGTCGAGCAGTACTTC. It encodes CASSIAWGVEQYF.

The chain joins TRBV27 to TRBJ2-2; no clear D. In germline, CDR1 is MNHEY, CDR2 SMNVEV (reference sequence). Trimming shortened V by 0 bases and J by 6 bases, and 5 bases separated the two germline ends. The CDR3 consists of 13 residues. The CDR3 DNA reads TGTGCCAGCAGTTTATCCGAGGCCGGGGAGCTGTTTTTT. Its protein is CASSLSEAGELFF.

The chain joins TRBV19 to TRBJ2-1, with TRBD2 matching 8 bases. V lost 5 bases and J lost 6; bases outside the gene matches: 6. CDR1 is LNHDA, CDR2 SQIVND, per germline (reference sequence). The CDR3 covers 14 residues. The CDR3 DNA follows: TGTGCCAGTAGTTGGAGCGGGAGAATCAATGAGCAGTTCTTC. This codes for CASSWSGRINEQFF.

This chain links TRBV15 with TRBJ2-7; D possibly corresponds to TRBD2 (5 bases). Germline V gene data show CDR1 as LNHNV and CDR2 as YYDKDF (reference sequence). The CDR3 consists of 13 residues. The V end was cut by 5 bases, the J end by 2 bases, with 10 bases between. CDR3 in DNA: TGTGCCACCAGCGCCGGGGTAACCTACGAGCAGTACTTC. Amino acid sequence: CATSAGVTYEQYF.

The CDR3, as DNA: TGTGCCAGCAGTCTAGCGGGAATTATCACAGATACGCAGTATTTT. Residues: CASSLAGIITDTQYF. V usage is TRBV2 and J usage is TRBJ2-3, with 9 bases lining up with TRBD2. Germline CDR1 is SNHLY and CDR2 is FYNNEI. The CDR3 is 15 amino acids. Unmatched junction bases numbered 5, after V lost 5 bases and J lost 2 bases.

The rearrangement links TRBV27 to TRBJ2-7; 7 nucleotides match TRBD2. The length of the CDR3 is 16 residues. Germline CDR1 reads MNHEY; CDR2 reads SMNVEV (reference sequence). J lost 4 bases, V lost 2 bases, and 11 bases had no gene match. DNA for the CDR3: TGTGCCAGCAGTTTAATGGTGGCGGGAGTAAGGTACGAGCAGTACTTC. Encoded protein: CASSLMVAGVRYEQYF.

This clone was seen only a few times. The sample contains more than one DNA sequence encoding this CDR3. The chain joins TRBV5-1 to TRBJ2-1; 8 nucleotides match TRBD1. The CDR3 runs 14 residues. Trimming at V came to 3 bases and at J to 4 bases, leaving 3 bases not matched to a gene. Germline CDR1 reads SGHRS; CDR2 reads YFSETQ. The CDR3 coding sequence is TGCGCCAGCAGCTCCACAGGGGGTTACAATGAGCAGTTCTTC. Encoded protein: CASSSTGGYNEQFF.

The chain carries TRBV7-8 and TRBJ2-6; D might be TRBD2 (6 bases). CDR3 size: 16 residues. The ends were cut back, 5 bases at V and 4 bases at J, with 15 bases in the middle. Germline V lookup: CDR1 SGHVS, CDR2 FQNEAQ. The CDR3 bases are TGTGCCAGCAGCGCCGACTTTCTAGCGGGGGCCAACGTCCTGACTTTC. The encoded protein is CASSADFLAGANVLTF.

This clone was seen only a few times. This chain joins TRBV5-5 and TRBJ1-5, with 9 bases that match TRBD1. CDR1 SGHKS and CDR2 YYEKEE come from the germline V gene (reference sequence). The CDR3 is 16 amino acids. Trimming removed 4 bases from V and 1 base from J; junction bases left unmatched: 6. Here the CDR3 reads CASSTGTGKSNQPQHF. In DNA form, the CDR3 reads TGTGCCAGCAGCACCGGGACAGGGAAAAGCAATCAGCCCCAGCATTTT.

This CDR3 is CASSYGPPGPREKLFF. The CDR3 coding sequence is TGTGCCAGCAGTTACGGGCCGCCTGGGCCGCGAGAAAAACTGTTTTTT. The genes are TRBV6-5 and TRBJ1-4, with D uncertain. The CDR3 is made up of 16 amino acids. The V end was cut by 2 bases, the J end by 8 bases, with 18 bases between. Germline CDR1 and CDR2: MNHEY and SVGAGI.